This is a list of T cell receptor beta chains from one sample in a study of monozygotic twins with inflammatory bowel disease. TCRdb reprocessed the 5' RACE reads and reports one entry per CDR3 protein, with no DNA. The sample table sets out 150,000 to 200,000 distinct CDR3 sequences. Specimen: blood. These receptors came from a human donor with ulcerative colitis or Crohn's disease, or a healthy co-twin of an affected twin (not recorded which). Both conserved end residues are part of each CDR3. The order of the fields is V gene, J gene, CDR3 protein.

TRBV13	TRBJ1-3	CASSLFQGRSGNTIYF
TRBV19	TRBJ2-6	CASSIGGDSGANVLTF
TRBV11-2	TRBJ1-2	CASSSPNGGTF
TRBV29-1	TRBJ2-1	CSVEGGPRSYNEQFF
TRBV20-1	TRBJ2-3	CSASPTGTSTDTQYF
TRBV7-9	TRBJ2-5	CASTQGRASLETQYF
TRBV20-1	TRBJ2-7	CSARDPGQGLGKSSYEQYF
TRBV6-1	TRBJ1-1	CASRRSDRGELGEAFF
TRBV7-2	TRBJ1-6	CASSSPGYNSPLHF
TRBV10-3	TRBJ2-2	CAISAFTGDTGELFF
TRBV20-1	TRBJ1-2	CSATTGTDYTF
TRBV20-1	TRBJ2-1	CSALSLAGIDEQFF
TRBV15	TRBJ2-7	CATSKRTGGINEQYF
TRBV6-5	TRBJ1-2	CASSYSGTEEAGYTF
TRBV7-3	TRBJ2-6	CASSLTGKQAGANVLTF
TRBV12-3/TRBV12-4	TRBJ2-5	CASRRLAGGLETQYF
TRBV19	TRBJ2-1	CASSMTGRRTVQFF
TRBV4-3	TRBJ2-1	CASSHGQGLYNEQFF
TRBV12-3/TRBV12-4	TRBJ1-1	CASSPYTEAFF
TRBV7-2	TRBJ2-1	CASSLVTSNEQFF
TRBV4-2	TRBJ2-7	CASSQVEDSPLYEQYF
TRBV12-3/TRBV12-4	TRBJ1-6	CASSLNSDHSYNSPLHF
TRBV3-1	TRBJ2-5	CASSQDYGEGGTLQETQYF
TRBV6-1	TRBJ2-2	CASRGLGANTGELFF
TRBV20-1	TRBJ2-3	CSARQSLMDTQYF
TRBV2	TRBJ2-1	CASSVASGRYNEQFF
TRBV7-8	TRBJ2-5	CASSLKESLLAGEETQYF
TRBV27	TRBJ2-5	CASSLSRAVQETQYF
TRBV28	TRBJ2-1	CASTQTGNEQFF
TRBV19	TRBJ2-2	CASSIYSLAGTGELFF
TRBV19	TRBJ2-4	CASSTGDIQYF
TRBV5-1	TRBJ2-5	CASSQDLLGETQYF
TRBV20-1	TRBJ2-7	CSVNRGDYEQYF
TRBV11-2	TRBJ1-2	CASSATGNYGYTF
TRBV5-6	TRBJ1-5	CASSLAARVGQPQHF
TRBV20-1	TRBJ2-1	CSATRPRSYNEQFF
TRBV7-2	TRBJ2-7	CASSLAPGLARSYEQYF
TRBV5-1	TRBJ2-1	CASSPAGASGTVNEQFF
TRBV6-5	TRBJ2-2	CASSYPSLAGELFF
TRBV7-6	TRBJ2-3	CASSDLGGRALTDTQYF
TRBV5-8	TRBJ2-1	CASSPSWGEENEQFF
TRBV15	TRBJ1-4	CATSRGTGGYLEKLFF
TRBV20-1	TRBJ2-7	CSAPRRSGIGNEQYF
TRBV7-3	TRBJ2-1	CASSITYGPAHDLLSSYNEQFF
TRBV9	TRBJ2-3	CASSERAGKGTDTQYF
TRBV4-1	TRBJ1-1	CASSQGYSQGALPTEAFF
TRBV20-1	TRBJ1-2	CSAKPTGDGYGYTF
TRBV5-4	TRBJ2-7	CASSLDRLVLEQYF
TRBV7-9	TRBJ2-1	CASTQREFNEQFF